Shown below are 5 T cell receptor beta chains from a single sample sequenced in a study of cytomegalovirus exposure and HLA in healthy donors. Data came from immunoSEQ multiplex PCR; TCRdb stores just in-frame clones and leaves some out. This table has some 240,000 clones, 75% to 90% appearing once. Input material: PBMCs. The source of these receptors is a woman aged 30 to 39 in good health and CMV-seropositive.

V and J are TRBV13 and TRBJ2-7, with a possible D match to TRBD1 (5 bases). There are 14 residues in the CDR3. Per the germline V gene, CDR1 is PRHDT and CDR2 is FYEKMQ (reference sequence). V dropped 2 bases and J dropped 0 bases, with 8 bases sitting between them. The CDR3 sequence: CASSLNRLSYEQYF. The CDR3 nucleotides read TGTGCCAGCAGCTTAAACAGGCTCTCCTACGAGCAGTACTTC.

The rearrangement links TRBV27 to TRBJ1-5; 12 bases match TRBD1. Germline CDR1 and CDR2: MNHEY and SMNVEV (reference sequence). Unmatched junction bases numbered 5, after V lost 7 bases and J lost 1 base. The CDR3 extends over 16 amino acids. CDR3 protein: CASKVGTGGSNQPQHF. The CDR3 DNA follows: TGTGCCAGCAAGGTGGGGACAGGGGGCAGCAATCAGCCCCAGCATTTT.

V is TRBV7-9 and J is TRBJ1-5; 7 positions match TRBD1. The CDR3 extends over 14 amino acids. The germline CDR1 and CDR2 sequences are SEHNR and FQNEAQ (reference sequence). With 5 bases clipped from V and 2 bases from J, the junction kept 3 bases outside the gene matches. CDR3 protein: CASSVTGGNQPQHF. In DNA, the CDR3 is TGTGCCAGCAGCGTAACAGGGGGCAATCAGCCCCAGCATTTT.

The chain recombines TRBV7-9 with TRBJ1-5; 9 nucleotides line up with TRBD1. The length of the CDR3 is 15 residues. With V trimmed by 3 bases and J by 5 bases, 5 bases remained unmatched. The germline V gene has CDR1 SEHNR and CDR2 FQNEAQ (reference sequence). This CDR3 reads CASSLGQGGDQPQHF. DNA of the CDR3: TGTGCCAGCAGCTTGGGACAGGGAGGAGATCAGCCCCAGCATTTT.

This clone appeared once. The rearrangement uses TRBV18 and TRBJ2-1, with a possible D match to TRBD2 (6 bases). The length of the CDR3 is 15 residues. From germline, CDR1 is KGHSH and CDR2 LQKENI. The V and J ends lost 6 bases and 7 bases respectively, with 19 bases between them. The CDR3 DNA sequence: TGTGCCAGCTCTCAACGATGGGAGGTAGTAAATGAGCAGTTCTTC. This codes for CASSQRWEVVNEQFF.